The clone carrying this TCR beta chain has a count of ten or more. The antigen is undetermined. The TCR library protocol attached unique molecular identifiers to the individual cDNA molecules. Using its own MiXCR run on the 5' RACE reads, TCRdb lists one record per CDR3 protein. Of fewer than 80,000 distinct CDR3 sequences listed, about 9.4% are singletons. The germline V gene encodes CDR1 SEHNR and CDR2 FQNEAQ (reference sequence). V was clipped by 5 bases and J by 4 bases, with 14 bases between them. The CDR3 has 14 residues. The data originate from a study of early T cells in non-severe SARS-CoV-2 infection. Study results and limitations: Matching against VDJdb likely underestimated virus-specific expansions, favoring anti-spike CD8.

The V call is TRBV7-9, the J call TRBJ1-1; D gene ambiguous. The sequenced material came from whole blood. This TCR came from an adult who was a healthcare worker with PCR-confirmed SARS-CoV-2 infection or an uninfected control (not recorded which). For the CDR3, the DNA is TGTGCCAGCAGCCCGTGGACGGAGATCACTGAAGCTTTCTTT. Protein product: CASSPWTEITEAFF.